Given below is one T cell receptor beta chain in context. For unsorted PBMC, approximately 290 ng DNA per replicate equaled 32,000 or so T cell genomes. TCRdb keeps only in-frame clones here, not all; method: immunoSEQ multiplex PCR. The table shows approximately 500,000 clones, with about 80% occurring only once. V was pared by 8 bases and J by 0 bases, with 13 bases between. Germline loops: CDR1 MDHEN, CDR2 SYDVKM. The CDR3 is 14 residues long. This record belongs to a study of shared clonotypes between healthy human individuals. Sequencing was done on a sample of PBMCs. The receptor was isolated from a woman between 40 and 50 years old in good health. Some clones in this sample may be carry-over from other donors' samples. The chain recombines TRBV28 with TRBJ1-2, with D uncertain. DNA of the CDR3: TGTGCCAGCGGGGAATGGGGATCTAACTATGGCTACACCTTC. This encodes CASGEWGSNYGYTF.